The 28 T cell receptor beta chains below all came from one sample that was sequenced in a study of OX40 agonist ivuxolimab in advanced cancers. TCRdb's table, derived via immunoSEQ multiplex PCR, lists solely in-frame clones and lacks some. Altogether fewer than 95,000 clones are present, roughly 80% being singletons, with the ten largest covering 0.4% to 0.5%. The sample consisted of CD4+ or CD8+ T cells sorted from blood, taken in a trial of the OX40 agonist ivuxolimab. All receptors derive from an adult with an advanced solid tumor such as melanoma, head and neck, liver or kidney cancer.

The CDR3 reads CASSMYRGTEVGEQFF. CDR3 nucleotides: TGTGCCAGTAGTATGTACCGAGGCACGGAGGTAGGTGAGCAGTTCTTC. The chain couples TRBV19 to TRBJ2-1, with D possibly being TRBD2 (5 bases). The CDR3 sequence is 16 residues long. The ends were cut back, 3 bases at V and 9 bases at J, with 21 bases in the middle. Germline assignment: CDR1 LNHDA and CDR2 SQIVND (reference sequence). Variable domain in full (rest from reference TRBV19 and TRBJ2-1): DGGITQSPKYLFRKEGQNVTLSCEQNLNHDAMYWYRQDPGQGLRLIYYSQIVNDFQKGDIAEGYSVSREKKESFPLTVTSAQKNPTAFYLCASSMYRGTEVGEQFFGPGTRLTVL.

The chain employs TRBV18 and TRBJ2-5; D possibly matches TRBD1 or TRBD2 (5 bases each). Germline-derived CDR1 and CDR2 are KGHSH and LQKENI. Trimming took off 2 bases at V and 4 bases at J, with 5 bases between the two ends. This CDR3 spans 12 amino acids. CDR3 nucleotide sequence: TGTGCCAGCTCACCAGGGGGAGAGACCCAGTACTTC. Amino acids: CASSPGGETQYF.

The rearrangement joins TRBV7-9 to TRBJ2-7; 9 bases agree with TRBD1. The CDR3 runs to 12 residues. Trimming removed 5 bases from V and 11 bases from J; junction bases left unmatched: 7. Germline lookup yields CDR1 SEHNR and CDR2 FQNEAQ (reference sequence). In nucleotides, the CDR3 is TGTGCCAGCAGCCCCTCGGGGGACAGGGAGTACGTC. Protein sequence: CASSPSGDREYV.

V gene TRBV28 combines with J gene TRBJ1-1, with a weak D call TRBD1 (5 bases). This CDR3 region has 17 residues. Germline V CDR1 and CDR2: MDHEN, SYDVKM. The germline V and J ends were trimmed by 11 bases and 0 bases, with 25 bases remaining between them. DNA of the CDR3: TGTGCCCGCGACGTGCTCGGACACTTTTTTTTGAACACTGAAGCTTTCTTT. Its translation: CARDVLGHFFLNTEAFF.

The rearrangement joins TRBV9 to TRBJ2-2; D may match TRBD1 or TRBD2 (5 bases each). The CDR3 is made up of 14 amino acids. Trimming stripped 6 bases from V and 2 bases from J, with 11 bases between. CDR1 is SGDLS and CDR2 is YYNGEE in the germline V gene. The CDR3 reads CASKRTINTGELFF. Written as DNA, the CDR3 is TGTGCCAGCAAGCGGACAATCAACACCGGGGAGCTGTTTTTT.

The chain recombines TRBV6-6 with TRBJ1-2; D remains ambiguous. The V gene lost 4 bases and the J gene lost 3 bases, with 9 bases spanning the gap. CDR3 size: 13 residues. Germline V gene lookup returns CDR1 MNHNY and CDR2 SVGAGI (reference sequence). The CDR3 DNA reads TGTGCCAGCAGTTCGACCCATTACTATGGCTACACCTTC. Translation gives CASSSTHYYGYTF.

This clone has a handful of counts. This chain uses TRBV11-2 with TRBJ1-1; D call uncertain. The CDR3 has 13 amino acids. Germline V gene sequence: CDR1 SGHAT, CDR2 FQNNGV. V was clipped by 5 bases and J by 5 bases, with 12 bases between them. The CDR3 region has the DNA TGTGCCAGCAGCCCCTGGATGGGGACTGAAGCTTTCTTT. This translates into CASSPWMGTEAFF.

This chain connects TRBV5-6 to TRBJ2-3, with 9 bases identical to TRBD2. Per the germline V gene, CDR1 is SGHDT and CDR2 is YYEEEE. CDR3 length: 17 residues. V lost 1 base and J lost 1; bases outside the gene matches: 7. CDR3 residues: CASSLLSAGGRTDTQYF. Here the CDR3 DNA reads TGTGCCAGCAGCTTGTTATCGGCGGGAGGGCGCACAGATACGCAGTATTTT. Full variable domain (remainder filled in from reference TRBV5-6 and TRBJ2-3): DAGVTQSPTHLIKTRGQQVTLRCSPKSGHDTVSWYQQALGQGPQFIFQYYEEEERQRGNFPDRFSGHQFPNYSSELNVNALLLGDSALYLCASSLLSAGGRTDTQYFGPGTRLTVL.

The V call is TRBV7-9, the J call TRBJ1-5, with D possibly TRBD1 on 5 matching bases. Looked up from germline, CDR1 is SEHNR and CDR2 is FQNEAQ (reference sequence). This CDR3 is 16 amino acids long. V was trimmed by 3 bases and J by 8 bases, leaving 20 bases between them. The CDR3 protein is CASSFHGAGPAEPQHF. The CDR3 bases are TGTGCCAGCAGCTTTCACGGGGCAGGGCCCGCGGAGCCCCAGCATTTT. Filled out from reference TRBV7-9 and TRBJ1-5, the complete variable domain reads DTGVSQNPRHKITKRGQNVTFRCDPISEHNRLYWYRQTLGQGPEFLTYFQNEAQLEKSRLLSDRFSAERPKGSFSTLEIQRTEQGDSAMYLCASSFHGAGPAEPQHFGDGTRLSIL.

V gene TRBV5-1 combines with J gene TRBJ1-2; tentatively, D is TRBD1 (6 bases). There are 16 residues in the CDR3. Germline V gives CDR1 SGHRS, CDR2 YFSETQ. V lost 2 bases and J 0 bases, leaving 14 bases between the germline ends. DNA for the CDR3: TGCGCCAGCAGCTTCGGGAACAGGGCAGCTAACTATGGCTACACCTTC. The encoded protein is CASSFGNRAANYGYTF.

The rearrangement joins TRBV11-3 to TRBJ2-1; 10 nucleotides align to TRBD2. Per the germline V gene, CDR1 is SGHNT and CDR2 is YENEEA. Germline trimming cut 5 bases from V and 5 bases from J; bases unmatched to any gene: 9. The CDR3 has 16 amino acids. The CDR3 loop is CASSPTPGLANNEQFF. CDR3 sequence (DNA): TGTGCCAGCAGCCCCACCCCGGGACTAGCGAACAATGAGCAGTTCTTC.

The chain recombines TRBV2 with TRBJ1-1; D is uncertain. This CDR3 is 12 amino acids long. From germline, CDR1 is SNHLY and CDR2 FYNNEI. Deletions cut 6 bases from V and 6 bases from J, with 11 bases between. The CDR3 bases are TGTGCCAGCAGACAGACAATTTCTGAAGCTTTCTTT. Translated: CASRQTISEAFF.

The V and J genes are TRBV14 and TRBJ1-4; D gene unclear. This CDR3 comprises 16 residues. Germline CDR1 SGHDN, CDR2 FVKESK. Deletions cut 1 base from V and 0 bases from J, with 9 bases between. The CDR3 DNA is TGTGCCAGCAGCCAAGGTCTGACAACAACTAATGAAAAACTGTTTTTT. Amino acids: CASSQGLTTTNEKLFF.

V gene TRBV7-2 combines with J gene TRBJ1-5; D call uncertain. V was shortened by 4 bases and J by 4 bases, with 8 bases between the two germline ends. The CDR3 spans 13 residues. The V gene's germline CDR1 is SGHTA and CDR2 FQGNSA. The CDR3 spells CASSSQRNQPQHF. As DNA, the CDR3 is TGTGCCAGCAGCTCCCAAAGGAATCAGCCCCAGCATTTT.

CDR3 nucleotides: TGTGCCAGCAGGGCCGGGACTAGCGGGACTAATGAGCAGTTCTTC. Translation: CASRAGTSGTNEQFF. This sequence joins TRBV2 and TRBJ2-1, with 13 bases identical to TRBD2. With 6 bases clipped from V and 7 bases from J, the junction kept 6 bases outside the gene matches. The CDR3 loop spans 15 amino acids. Germline V CDR1 and CDR2: SNHLY, FYNNEI.

This clone was found once. The chain combines TRBV5-5 with TRBJ1-4; D is possibly TRBD1 (5 bases). The V end was cut by 4 bases, the J end by 6 bases, with 16 bases between. In germline, CDR1 is SGHKS, CDR2 YYEKEE (reference sequence). This CDR3 spans 15 amino acids. The CDR3 DNA reads TGTGCCAGCAGCACAAGTCCGGGGGAGGATGAAAAACTGTTTTTT. Translated: CASSTSPGEDEKLFF.

V and J are TRBV7-9 and TRBJ1-2; possible D gene TRBD1, 5 bases. Germline loops: CDR1 SEHNR, CDR2 FQNEAQ (reference sequence). CDR3 length: 17 residues. Trimming removed 5 bases at V and 0 bases at J, with 19 bases between. The DNA for the CDR3 is TGTGCCAGCAGCCCAGGGTCCGGGAGGAGGTCTAACTATGGCTACACCTTC. This gives the protein CASSPGSGRRSNYGYTF.

The chain links TRBV5-1 to TRBJ1-1; D call uncertain. Germline loops: CDR1 SGHRS, CDR2 YFSETQ. The CDR3 consists of 15 residues. Between the trimmed V and J ends, which lost 4 bases and 1 base, there was a span of 14 bases. The CDR3 sequence: CASSPLELGNTEAFF. The CDR3 DNA follows: TGCGCCAGCAGCCCCCTCGAGTTAGGGAACACTGAAGCTTTCTTT.

J is TRBJ2-1 and V is TRBV28; tentatively, D is TRBD1 or TRBD2 (5 bases each). This CDR3 region has 12 residues. Between the trimmed V and J ends, which lost 5 bases and 8 bases, there was a span of 10 bases. The germline gives CDR1 MDHEN, CDR2 SYDVKM. Written as DNA, the CDR3 is TGTGCCAGCAGTGAAGGGGACGATGAGCAGTTCTTC. As protein: CASSEGDDEQFF. Looking up the rest from reference TRBV28 and TRBJ2-1 gives the full variable domain: DVKVTQSSRYLVKRTGEKVFLECVQDMDHENMFWYRQDPGLGLRLIYFSYDVKMKEKGDIPEGYSVSREKKERFSLILESASTNQTSMYLCASSEGDDEQFFGPGTRLTVL.

The chain uses TRBV4-1 and TRBJ2-7; 10 bases map to TRBD2. Per germline, CDR1 MGHRA and CDR2 YSYEKL. With 1 base clipped from V and 2 bases from J, the junction kept 14 bases outside the gene matches. The CDR3 consists of 19 residues. The DNA of the CDR3 is TGCGCCAGCAGCCAAGTAAAGATGCGGGGAGCGGGAGGGCCCTACGAGCAGTACTTC. As protein: CASSQVKMRGAGGPYEQYF.

The chain uses TRBV28 and TRBJ2-7, with D unresolved. V was trimmed by 5 bases and J by 6 bases, leaving 5 bases between them. Germline V gene sequence: CDR1 MDHEN, CDR2 SYDVKM. The CDR3 runs 10 residues. The chain's CDR3 is CASSLVEQYF. The CDR3 DNA reads as TGTGCCAGCAGTCTGGTCGAGCAGTACTTC.

The chain uses TRBV18 and TRBJ2-7; D may be TRBD1 (8 bases). CDR3 length: 16 residues. Trimming removed 2 bases at V and 6 bases at J, with 20 bases between. From germline, CDR1 is KGHSH and CDR2 LQKENI. In DNA form, the CDR3 reads TGTGCCAGCTCACCAGCGGGGAACAGGGGGGGCGGCGAGCAGTACTTC. Protein: CASSPAGNRGGGEQYF.

This clone was counted once. This chain links TRBV29-1 with TRBJ1-2; TRBD1 matches 8 bases. In germline, CDR1 is SQVTM, CDR2 ANQGSEA. The V segment lost 5 bases and the J segment 2 bases; nucleotides outside the gene matches: 4. The CDR3 is 13 residues long. CDR3 sequence (DNA): TGCAGCGTTTCAGGGGGCCTAAACTATGGCTACACCTTC. This codes for CSVSGGLNYGYTF.

The V and J genes are TRBV28 and TRBJ2-7; D unresolved. Germline-derived CDR1 and CDR2 are MDHEN and SYDVKM. The germline V and J ends were trimmed by 8 bases and 2 bases, with 16 bases remaining between them. This CDR3 spans 14 amino acids. CDR3 nucleotide sequence: TGTGCCAGCTACCCGAACTTCCTTCCCTACGAGCAGTACTTC. It codes for CASYPNFLPYEQYF.

V usage is TRBV28 and J usage is TRBJ2-7, with TRBD1 matching 7 bases. V dropped 10 bases and J dropped 2; count of bases not matched to a gene: 8. Germline V gives CDR1 MDHEN, CDR2 SYDVKM. This CDR3 region has 13 residues. In DNA form, the CDR3 reads TGTGCCATCGCGACAGGGACGACCTACGAGCAGTACTTC. Translating it yields CAIATGTTYEQYF.

This chain links TRBV7-9 with TRBJ2-5; 7 bases line up with TRBD2. With 3 bases clipped from V and 5 bases from J, the junction kept 3 bases outside the gene matches. Germline CDR1 SEHNR, CDR2 FQNEAQ (reference sequence). The CDR3 length is 13 residues. The CDR3 protein is CASSFWEGETQYF. The DNA of the CDR3 is TGTGCCAGCAGCTTCTGGGAGGGGGAGACCCAGTACTTC.

The gene calls are TRBV28 and TRBJ1-5; TRBD1 aligns across 7 bases. Germline V lookup: CDR1 MDHEN, CDR2 SYDVKM. The CDR3 length is 15 residues. The junction had 10 bases not matched to a gene; V was cut back by 7 bases and J by 4 bases. In nucleotides, the CDR3 is TGTGCCAGCAACTCTCCGGGACAGATAAATCAGCCCCAGCATTTT. This encodes CASNSPGQINQPQHF.

The CDR3 reads CASSLLTGGDGYTF. The CDR3 coding sequence is TGTGCCAGCAGCTTGTTAACAGGAGGGGATGGCTACACCTTC. The chain carries TRBV5-5 and TRBJ1-2; D is possibly TRBD1 (5 bases). Germline-derived CDR1 and CDR2 are SGHKS and YYEKEE (reference sequence). V lost 1 base and J 6 bases, leaving 13 bases between the germline ends. The CDR3 contains 14 residues.